Listed below are T cell receptor beta chains from one sample, sequenced in a study of control samples from healthy donors and cancer patients. Produced via immunoSEQ multiplex PCR; TCRdb's table is partial and in-frame only. In the table there are about 49,000 clones, around 90% of which are singletons. The specimen sequenced was PBMCs. Receptors were obtained from a man between 25 and 39 years old with colorectal cancer. The CDR3 runs from the conserved cysteine through the conserved F or W.

v_call	j_call	cdr3_aa
TRBV7-2	TRBJ2-7	CASSLNIWNTYEQYF
TRBV7-2	TRBJ2-1	CASSLSGDNEQFF
TRBV14	TRBJ1-1	CASSGQQNTEAFF
TRBV5-4	TRBJ2-6	CASSRGGQGANVLTF
TRBV5-5	TRBJ2-1	CASSREGRVRASGDLDEQFF
TRBV7-9	TRBJ2-1	CASSYSTVSSYNEQFF
TRBV6-5	TRBJ2-1	CVAGGTSYNEQFF
TRBV19	TRBJ2-3	CASSISTGKGSSNF
TRBV4-1	TRBJ1-2	CASSQDIGNYGYTF
TRBV18	TRBJ2-6	CASSPFRRGQGVTGANVLTF
TRBV9	TRBJ2-1	CASSPRWASGLLYNEQFF
TRBV7-2	TRBJ1-3	CASSLLGDSVSGNTIYF
TRBV12-3/TRBV12-4	TRBJ2-7	CASSFNLGYEQYF
TRBV3-1/TRBV3-2	TRBJ1-1	CATSEGISMNTEAFF
TRBV19	TRBJ1-1	CASTPTGNTEAFF
TRBV6-4	TRBJ2-3	CASSASGGTPDTQYF
TRBV6-1	TRBJ1-1	CASSDPGTGGANTEAFF
TRBV5-5	TRBJ2-5	CASSPRGYQETQYF
TRBV18	TRBJ2-2	CASSPTSGGLNTGELFF
TRBV6-1	TRBJ2-3	CASSEEGTDAFADTQYF
TRBV20-1	TRBJ2-3	CSAIKTDTQYF
TRBV28	TRBJ1-2	CASRKGGEPYGYTF
TRBV6-5	TRBJ2-1	CASRAGTGINEQFF
TRBV18	TRBJ2-3	CASSPQGEGQDTQYF
TRBV25-1	TRBJ2-2	CASGRTGRAGELFF
TRBV12-3/TRBV12-4	TRBJ1-5	CASSLELRPQHF
TRBV11-3	TRBJ2-1	CASSFRAGGSEQFF
TRBV19	TRBJ2-1	CASSIRDEQFF
TRBV9	TRBJ2-1	CASSRQGTDNEQFF
TRBV12-3/TRBV12-4	TRBJ1-5	CASSGQGNQPQHF
TRBV6-5	TRBJ1-2	CASSSPTSTLTYGYTF
TRBV6-5	TRBJ1-6	CASSYSSRGNSPLHF
TRBV2	TRBJ1-5	CASRERSGGGNQPQHF
TRBV6-2/TRBV6-3	TRBJ2-1	CASSSTQAVLSPNEQFF
TRBV18	TRBJ2-7	CASSPKGDSYEQYF
TRBV4-2	TRBJ2-5	CASSPHTGGTGEETQYF
TRBV6-6	TRBJ1-5	CASRTGASNQPQHF
TRBV6-1	TRBJ2-2	CASSERPNTGELFF
TRBV6-5	TRBJ1-5	CASRQRQDYQPQHF
TRBV3-1/TRBV3-2	TRBJ2-1	CASTISGSSYNEQFF
TRBV6-1	TRBJ1-3	CASSEAADSGNTIYF
TRBV7-9	TRBJ1-2	CASSSGRTAVFNYGYTF
TRBV3-1/TRBV3-2	TRBJ1-2	CASSPKVTGYGYTF
TRBV19	TRBJ1-2	CASSIEGRSGYTF
TRBV19	TRBJ2-7	CASSGQGKSYEQYF
TRBV7-8	TRBJ1-4	CASSPRGQSNEKLFF
TRBV3-1/TRBV3-2	TRBJ1-2	CASSLSSTGALSGYTF
TRBV30	TRBJ2-7	CAWRDGRHYEQYF
TRBV7-2	TRBJ2-3	CASSLGAVADTQYF
TRBV5-6	TRBJ2-1	CASSGRTSGGYEQFF
TRBV2	TRBJ1-6	CASIGTGVNSPLHF
TRBV6-2/TRBV6-3	TRBJ2-4	CASSSLTGTSQLAKNIQYF
TRBV6-2/TRBV6-3	TRBJ1-1	CASSLGPWELAFF
TRBV19	TRBJ2-1	CASTSGLRNNEQFF